Given below is one TCR beta chain in context. These data come from a study of CD8 T cells in Susac syndrome. Background on the study: At blood draw, Susac syndrome patients were therapy-naive, on corticosteroids, or on intravenous immunoglobulin alone.

Reverse transcription of about 0.5 to 1 ug RNA was carried out with random hexamers. TCRdb analysed the immunoSEQ multiplex PCR reads with MiXCR anew, one entry per CDR3 protein. This sample yields about 180,000 distinct CDR3 sequences, of which just under 95% are seen a single time; 0.099% belongs to the top ten. The V gene end was trimmed by 3 bases and the J gene end by 2 bases; junction bases not matched to a gene: 8. There are 16 residues in the CDR3. CDR1 and CDR2 from the germline V gene are KGHDR and SFDVKD. Sequencing of TCR beta drew on CD8+ and CD4+ T cells from blood. Each Susac syndrome patient had definite or probable disease by recently defined criteria. TEMRA cells were FACS-enriched, with CD8+ and CD4+ T cells isolated negatively.

The receptor was derived from a human donor with Susac syndrome. The chain combines TRBV24-1 with TRBJ2-7; the match to TRBD1 covers 8 bases. Sequencing was done on a sample of CD4+ T cells from PBMCs. CDR3: CATSDAKRTGTYEQYF. Here the CDR3 DNA reads TGTGCCACCAGTGATGCCAAAAGGACAGGGACCTACGAGCAGTACTTC.